What follows are 3 T cell receptor beta chains derived from one specimen sequenced in a study of cytomegalovirus exposure and HLA in healthy donors. PCR employed 60 Vbeta and 13 Jbeta primers. Profiled with immunoSEQ multiplex PCR; TCRdb holds only in-frame clones, not every one. The sample holds about 130,000 clones, about 68% seen once. The specimen was PBMCs. These receptors all stem from a man aged 35 to 55 in good health and CMV-seropositive.

The V and J genes are TRBV27 and TRBJ1-5; 8 bases fit TRBD1. This CDR3 region has 15 residues. Trimming at V came to 5 bases and at J to 1 base, leaving 4 bases not matched to a gene. Germline values: CDR1 MNHEY, CDR2 SMNVEV (reference sequence). In nucleotides, the CDR3 is TGTGCCAGCAGTCCGACAGGGGTCAGCAATCAGCCCCAGCATTTT. Protein product: CASSPTGVSNQPQHF.

The V call is TRBV6-1, the J call TRBJ1-2; D call uncertain. Trimming left V 2 bases short and J 3 bases short, with 16 bases between. The CDR3 totals 16 residues. The germline V gene encodes CDR1 MNHNS and CDR2 SASEGT. The CDR3 sequence is CASSELETSLYYGYTF. For the CDR3, the DNA is TGTGCCAGCAGTGAACTCGAGACAAGCCTCTACTATGGCTACACCTTC.

The sample holds a few counts of this clone. The chain carries TRBV7-2 and TRBJ2-4; TRBD1 is a possible D gene (5 bases). Germline CDR1 SGHTA, CDR2 FQGNSA. This CDR3 is built from 18 residues. V was pared by 6 bases and J by 0 bases, with 21 bases between. The CDR3 coding sequence is TGTGCCAGCAGTCCCGACAGAGGCATAAATCTAGCCAAAAACATTCAGTACTTC. This gives the protein CASSPDRGINLAKNIQYF.